Included here is one TCR beta chain sequence, with context. Here immunoSEQ multiplex PCR was the method, and the copy in TCRdb shows in-frame clones only, minus some. The profile shows under 200,000 clones, 70% to 90% of them singletons. The data stem from a study of blood T cell repertoires in COVID-19. V was cut by 7 bases and J by 1 base, with 7 bases left in between. This CDR3 contains 12 residues. CDR1 SGHTA and CDR2 FQGNSA come from the germline V gene. Sequenced input: peripheral blood. This chain connects TRBV7-2 to TRBJ2-5; D call uncertain. The receptor comes from a woman between 45 and 65 years old with COVID-19, enrolled during active disease. The CDR3 protein is CASTLLQETQYF. The DNA for the CDR3 is TGTGCCAGCACACTGCTCCAAGAGACCCAGTACTTC.